Presented here are 14 T cell receptor beta chains from one specimen sequenced in a study of CD4 T cells in relation to SARS-CoV-2 and coronaviruses. Using immunoSEQ multiplex PCR, the repertoire was profiled, and TCRdb retains in-frame clones only, with some absent. The data show under 20,000 clones, with roughly 87% seen just once and roughly 33% held by the top ten. These receptors have no known antigen. Before the COVID-19 pandemic, during about 2010-2018, CD4+ T cells were taken from unexposed donors. After about 10 days of culture, CD4+ T cells were isolated. Sequencing used CD4+ T cells from PBMCs, cultured in vitro. These receptors originate from a human donor in good health.

V and J are TRBV7-3 and TRBJ1-1; D is unresolved. Germline V lookup: CDR1 SGHTA, CDR2 FQGTGA. Trimming shortened V by 1 base and J by 1 base, and 4 bases separated the two germline ends. The CDR3 consists of 13 residues. CDR3 region: CASSLNTNTEAFF. DNA for the CDR3: TGTGCCAGCAGCTTAAACACGAACACTGAAGCTTTCTTT.

The V and J genes are TRBV29-1 and TRBJ2-2; 9 nucleotides match TRBD1. The CDR3 length is 11 residues. Germline V lookup: CDR1 SQVTM, CDR2 ANQGSEA. V was pared by 7 bases and J by 7 bases, with 1 base of the junction left unmatched. CDR3 coding DNA: TGCAGCGCGACAGGGGGCGGGGAGCTGTTTTTT. Its protein is CSATGGGELFF.

The gene calls are TRBV19 and TRBJ2-1; 9 bases are shared with TRBD1. The CDR3 consists of 15 residues. Trimming cost V 5 bases and J 6 bases; bases outside gene matches: 8. The V gene's germline CDR1 is LNHDA and CDR2 SQIVND (reference sequence). CDR3 residues: CASSAAPGQGNEQFF. The CDR3 bases are TGTGCCAGTAGTGCCGCGCCGGGACAGGGCAATGAGCAGTTCTTC.

The chain has TRBV7-9 and TRBJ1-1; D gene unclear. Between the trimmed V and J ends, which lost 1 base and 6 bases, there was a span of 9 bases. CDR3 length: 13 residues. From germline, CDR1 is SEHNR and CDR2 FQNEAQ (reference sequence). The DNA of the CDR3 is TGTGCCAGCAGCTTAGGGGGATGGGCTGAAGCTTTCTTT. It yields the protein CASSLGGWAEAFF.

The CDR3: CASSLGPGTGYNEQFF. The DNA of the CDR3 is TGCGCCAGCAGCTTGGGGCCCGGGACAGGGTACAATGAGCAGTTCTTC. The J gene is TRBJ2-1, the V gene TRBV5-1; the match to TRBD1 covers 9 bases. The CDR3 covers 16 residues. Per the germline V gene, CDR1 is SGHRS and CDR2 is YFSETQ. V was pared by 0 bases and J by 4 bases, with 5 bases of the junction left unmatched.

V is TRBV4-1 and J is TRBJ1-6; D remains unclear. Germline-derived CDR1 and CDR2 are MGHRA and YSYEKL. CDR3 length equals 14 residues. V dropped 4 bases and J dropped 8 bases, with 12 bases sitting between them. CDR3 DNA: TGCGCCAGCAGCCCCGACGGAACTTATTCACCCCTCCACTTT. It encodes CASSPDGTYSPLHF.

This chain joins TRBV29-1 and TRBJ2-3; D is ambiguous. V was pared by 6 bases and J by 9 bases, with 13 bases between. Germline V gene data show CDR1 as SQVTM and CDR2 as ANQGSEA. This CDR3 contains 11 residues. The CDR3 sequence: CSVDLPITQYF. CDR3 sequence (DNA): TGCAGCGTCGACTTGCCTATAACGCAGTATTTT.

The CDR3: CASRLSPSQLAAYEQYF. CDR3 sequence (DNA): TGCGCCAGCAGACTTTCCCCCTCGCAGCTAGCGGCCTACGAGCAGTACTTC. The rearrangement joins TRBV5-1 to TRBJ2-7, with 7 bases aligning to TRBD2. Trimming took 5 bases from V and 2 from J; bases not matched to a gene: 16. The V gene's germline CDR1 is SGHRS and CDR2 YFSETQ. The CDR3 is 17 residues long.

The genes are TRBV5-1 and TRBJ1-1; 7 nucleotides agree with TRBD1. In germline, CDR1 is SGHRS, CDR2 YFSETQ. The CDR3 sequence is 15 residues long. J gave up 2 bases and V 2 bases, and 6 bases lay outside the gene matches. The CDR3 spells CASSLRTGVNTEAFF. The CDR3 coding sequence is TGCGCCAGCAGCTTACGAACAGGGGTCAACACTGAAGCTTTCTTT.

The chain joins TRBV4-2 to TRBJ2-1, with 7 bases identical to TRBD2. CDR3 length: 14 residues. J gave up 9 bases and V 0 bases, and 5 bases lay outside the gene matches. The germline V gene encodes CDR1 LGHNA and CDR2 YNFKEQ. The CDR3 protein is CASSQDQREGEQFF. In nucleotides, the CDR3 is TGTGCCAGCAGCCAAGATCAGAGGGAGGGTGAGCAGTTCTTC.

The rearrangement uses TRBV5-1 and TRBJ2-3; D remains unclear. Germline V CDR1 and CDR2: SGHRS, YFSETQ. V was pared by 1 base and J by 4 bases, with 7 bases between. The CDR3 extends over 13 amino acids. The CDR3 loop reads CASSLKVADTQYF. Written as DNA, the CDR3 is TGCGCCAGCAGCTTGAAGGTTGCAGATACGCAGTATTTT.

In this sample, this clone turned up once. The chain employs TRBV29-1 and TRBJ2-2, with D unresolved. Trimming took 7 bases from V and 0 from J, leaving 12 bases between them. CDR3 length equals 14 residues. Germline V gene lookup returns CDR1 SQVTM and CDR2 ANQGSEA. The CDR3: CSASYQTNTGELFF. In nucleotides, the CDR3 is TGCAGCGCTTCGTACCAGACGAACACCGGGGAGCTGTTTTTT.

This clone was picked up one time. The chain couples TRBV11-2 to TRBJ1-6, with a weak D call TRBD1 (5 bases). The V end lost 7 bases, the J end lost 10 bases, and 17 bases lay between the germline ends. The CDR3 is 14 residues long. The germline CDR1 and CDR2 sequences are SGHAT and FQNNGV. The CDR3 loop is CASNKGLGNSPLHF. The CDR3 DNA is TGTGCCAGCAACAAGGGGCTGGGGAACTCACCCCTCCACTTT.

This chain joins TRBV19 and TRBJ1-1; TRBD1 is a possible D gene (6 bases). Trimming stripped 1 base from V and 3 bases from J, with 12 bases between. From germline, CDR1 is LNHDA and CDR2 SQIVND (reference sequence). This CDR3 is built from 15 residues. The CDR3 loop reads CASSIASEGDTEAFF. DNA of the CDR3: TGTGCCAGTAGTATAGCCTCCGAGGGGGACACTGAAGCTTTCTTT.